These T cell receptor beta chains were read from a single sample in a study of PD-1 blockade in classical Hodgkin lymphoma. Generated by immunoSEQ multiplex PCR, the TCRdb table keeps only in-frame clones and is missing some. The data contain about 24,000 clones, 91% of them singletons. The source material was CD4+ T cells from blood. The receptors shown here come from a human donor with classical Hodgkin lymphoma. Each CDR3 is given with its conserved first and last residue. The D gene is left open where the match is weak. Size is omitted from some rows. Given values are once, few, many or a class for expanded clones.

d_call j_call v_call clone_size cdr3_nt cdr3_aa
. TRBJ2-2 TRBV6-1 . TGTGCCAGCAGTGTCAGCGGGAACACCGGGGAGCTGTTTTTT CASSVSGNTGELFF
. TRBJ2-2 TRBV18 . TGTGCCAGCTCACCGGGGGGTCCAGGTTTGGCCGGGGAGCTGTTTTTT CASSPGGPGLAGELFF
TRBD2 TRBJ2-5 TRBV5-1 . TGCGCCAGCAGCATATCCCGGGGTAGCGGGGGCAAAGAGACCCAGTACTTC CASSISRGSGGKETQYF
TRBD2 TRBJ2-1 TRBV28 . TGTGCCAGCAGCTCCTTAGCGGGGGTACGGAGTGAGCAGTTCTTC CASSSLAGVRSEQFF
. TRBJ1-3 TRBV18 . TGTGCCAGCTCACCTTCCGGGGATCGCGGAAACACCATATATTTT CASSPSGDRGNTIYF
. TRBJ2-5 TRBV7-2 . TGTGCCAGCAGTCAGGTCGGGGAGACCCAGTACTTC CASSQVGETQYF
. TRBJ1-1 TRBV5-1 few TGCGCCAGCAGCTTGGTTGCGAGGAACACTGAAGCTTTCTTT CASSLVARNTEAFF
. TRBJ2-3 TRBV12-5 . TGTGCTAGTGGACTTTCCCGGGTATATACGCAGTATTTT CASGLSRVYTQYF
. TRBJ1-3 TRBV5-1 . TGCGCCAGCAGCCCACCGACAGCCTCTGGAAACACCATATATTTT CASSPPTASGNTIYF
TRBD2 TRBJ2-5 TRBV27 once TGTGCCAGCAGTATCACTAGCGGGGGAGCCCAAGAGACCCAGTACTTC CASSITSGGAQETQYF
TRBD1 TRBJ2-2 TRBV18 few TGTGCCAGCTCACAGGGGGCCCTGAACACCGGGGAGCTGTTTTTT CASSQGALNTGELFF
. TRBJ2-3 TRBV6-1 . TGTGCCAGTGGGACACCGATTACAGATACGCAGTATTTT CASGTPITDTQYF
. TRBJ1-3 TRBV11-2 . TGTGCCAGCAGCTTTCGGGGGCTCTCTGGAAACACCATATATTTT CASSFRGLSGNTIYF
. TRBJ1-6 TRBV6-6 once TGTGCCAGCAGGGGGGCGCGAAGTAATTCACCCCTCCACTTT CASRGARSNSPLHF
. TRBJ1-1 TRBV19 few TGTGCCAGTAGTAACTCGTACGAAGCTTTCTTT CASSNSYEAFF
. TRBJ2-7 TRBV11-2 . TGTGCCAGCAGCTTAGAGGCCGGCTACGAGCAGTACTTC CASSLEAGYEQYF
. TRBJ2-7 TRBV4-3 . TGCGCCAGCAGCCAAGACACGGGGCCCTACGAGCAGTACTTC CASSQDTGPYEQYF
TRBD2 TRBJ2-3 TRBV4-1 once TGCGCCAGCAGCCAACCGGGACTAGCCTTCCGGACAGATACGCAGTATTTT CASSQPGLAFRTDTQYF
. TRBJ1-1 TRBV5-1 once TGCGCCAGCAGCTTGCAAGGGGACACCGAGGTGGAAAAAGCTTTCTTT CASSLQGDTEVEKAFF
. TRBJ1-4 TRBV5-1 once TGCGCCAGCAGCCCGAGGGCAACTAATGAAAAACTGTTTTTT CASSPRATNEKLFF
. TRBJ1-5 TRBV6-1 . TGTGCCAGCCGAACTTGGGGTCCGCCCCAGCATTTT CASRTWGPPQHF
TRBD1 TRBJ1-5 TRBV27 . TGTGCCAGCAGTTTCACAGGGGGAAGGGGCAATCAGCCCCAGCATTTT CASSFTGGRGNQPQHF
TRBD1 TRBJ2-1 TRBV28 . TGTGCCAGCAGTTTAAATCTAATCCGGGACAGCCACTACAATGAGCAGTTCTTC CASSLNLIRDSHYNEQFF